This entry lists 32 T cell receptor beta chains sequenced from one sample in a study of blood T cell repertoires in COVID-19 (dated by TCRdb to the early 2020s). Receptor amplification or capture employed the immunoSEQ multiplex PCR assay. Here the immuneACCESS table is served through TCRdb, limited to in-frame sequences with V and J called. Missing clones are a known gap in these copies; in checked studies unresolved V genes cover under half, and the rest lacks a known reason. Present in this sample are more than 80,000 clones, 86% of which were seen just once. The ten largest clones add up to 8% of the sample. Specimen: peripheral blood. The origin of the receptors is a man in his fifties with active COVID-19.

This chain connects TRBV30 to TRBJ1-4; D perhaps matches TRBD1 (6 bases). Germline V gene data show CDR1 as GTSNPN and CDR2 as SVGIG (reference sequence). V lost 1 base and J 11 bases, leaving 11 bases between the germline ends. This CDR3 comprises 12 residues. CDR3 residues: CAWSEDREKLFF. Written as DNA, the CDR3 is TGTGCCTGGAGTGAGGACAGAGAGAAACTGTTTTTT.

This chain joins TRBV5-4 and TRBJ1-2, with a possible D match to TRBD1 (6 bases). Trimming removed 0 bases at V and 0 bases at J, with 12 bases between. Germline V lookup: CDR1 SGHNT, CDR2 YYREEE (reference sequence). The CDR3 consists of 16 residues. CDR3 coding DNA: TGTGCCAGCAGCTTGGAAGAACAGGGAGCTAACTATGGCTACACCTTC. Its protein product is CASSLEEQGANYGYTF.

The chain combines TRBV24-1 with TRBJ1-5; D not certain. The CDR3 has 13 residues. The V end lost 5 bases, the J end lost 2 bases, and 6 bases lay between the germline ends. Germline lookup yields CDR1 KGHDR and CDR2 SFDVKD. The CDR3, as DNA: TGTGCCACCAGTGGGAGTGGCAATCAGCCCCAGCATTTT. Translation gives CATSGSGNQPQHF.

As to this clone: This CDR3 is also generated by other DNA sequences in the sample. The chain couples TRBV4-2 to TRBJ2-3; D ambiguous. Trimming took 4 bases from V and 1 from J, leaving 3 bases between them. This CDR3 has 12 residues. In germline, CDR1 is LGHNA, CDR2 YNFKEQ. The CDR3, as DNA: TGTGCCAGCAGCCTCGGCACAGATACGCAGTATTTT. Protein: CASSLGTDTQYF.

The rearrangement uses TRBV11-3 and TRBJ1-1; 8 positions match TRBD1. CDR1 and CDR2 (germline): SGHNT, YENEEA. J was trimmed by 3 bases and V by 5 bases; bases with no gene match: 5. The CDR3 contains 14 residues. CDR3 sequence reads: CASSPGTGHTEAFF. As DNA, the CDR3 is TGTGCCAGCAGCCCCGGGACAGGCCACACTGAAGCTTTCTTT.

This chain uses TRBV2 with TRBJ2-3, with a weak D call TRBD2 (5 bases). Germline assignment: CDR1 SNHLY and CDR2 FYNNEI. This CDR3 region has 14 residues. The V gene lost 3 bases and the J gene lost 2 bases, with 9 bases spanning the gap. The CDR3 spells CASSDGLITDTQYF. The DNA of the CDR3 is TGTGCCAGCAGTGATGGACTGATCACAGATACGCAGTATTTT.

CDR3 loop: CASSTLPSPGNTIYF. CDR3 DNA: TGTGCCAGCAGTACCCTACCGAGCCCTGGAAACACCATATATTTT. The chain carries TRBV7-2 and TRBJ1-3; no clear D. The CDR3 has 15 amino acids. Trimming left V 6 bases short and J 2 bases short, with 14 bases between. Per the germline V gene, CDR1 is SGHTA and CDR2 is FQGNSA.

V is TRBV19 and J is TRBJ1-2; 8 nucleotides line up with TRBD1. The CDR3 runs 17 residues. Germline-derived CDR1 and CDR2 are LNHDA and SQIVND (reference sequence). V gave up 6 bases and J gave up 8 bases; unmatched junction bases: 20. The CDR3 loop is CASSPTYLGTGGGGYTF. The CDR3 nucleotides are TGTGCCAGTAGCCCTACGTATCTCGGGACAGGAGGTGGGGGCTACACCTTC.

The J gene is TRBJ1-4, the V gene TRBV7-9; 9 positions agree with TRBD1. Per the germline V gene, CDR1 is SEHNR and CDR2 is FQNEAQ (reference sequence). The ends lost 3 bases at V and 7 bases at J; junction bases unmatched: 6. CDR3 length: 15 residues. The CDR3 loop reads CASSFWTGEGEKLFF. As DNA, the CDR3 is TGTGCCAGCAGCTTCTGGACAGGGGAAGGTGAAAAACTGTTTTTT. The full variable domain, with the rest looked up from reference TRBV7-9 and TRBJ1-4, is DTGVSQNPRHKITKRGQNVTFRCDPISEHNRLYWYRQTLGQGPEFLTYFQNEAQLEKSRLLSDRFSAERPKGSFSTLEIQRTEQGDSAMYLCASSFWTGEGEKLFFGSGTQLSVL.

This chain joins TRBV6-5 and TRBJ2-7; possibly TRBD1 for D (5 bases). V was trimmed by 11 bases and J by 6 bases, leaving 20 bases between them. Germline V CDR1 and CDR2: MNHEY, SVGAGI. The CDR3 is 13 amino acids. Here the CDR3 reads CAHTVRQGGEQYF. In DNA, the CDR3 is TGTGCCCACACGGTTAGGCAGGGTGGCGAGCAGTACTTC.

The CDR3 DNA sequence: TGTGCCTGGAGTCCGGGACAGGGGTACGAGCAGTACTTC. It codes for CAWSPGQGYEQYF. The chain is built from TRBV30 and TRBJ2-7; TRBD1 matches at 10 bases. V lost 2 bases, J lost 4 bases, and 2 bases stayed unmatched. The CDR3 loop spans 13 amino acids. Per the germline V gene, CDR1 is GTSNPN and CDR2 is SVGIG (reference sequence).

The V gene is TRBV7-2, the J gene TRBJ2-6; the D is unclear. The CDR3 covers 14 residues. Trimming cost V 0 bases and J 2 bases, with 2 bases left between them. The V gene's germline CDR1 is SGHTA and CDR2 FQGNSA. CDR3 nucleotide sequence: TGTGCCAGCAGCTTAGCTACTGGGGCCAACGTCCTGACTTTC. Protein: CASSLATGANVLTF. Drawing the rest from reference TRBV7-2 and TRBJ2-6, the complete variable domain is GAGVSQSPSNKVTEKGKDVELRCDPISGHTALYWYRQSLGQGLEFLIYFQGNSAPDKSGLPSDRFSAERTGGSVSTLTIQRTQQEDSAVYLCASSLATGANVLTFGAGSRLTVL.

V gene TRBV7-6 combines with J gene TRBJ1-1; a weak D match, TRBD1 (6 bases). CDR3 length equals 16 residues. Germline assignment: CDR1 SGHVS and CDR2 FNYEAQ. V was shortened by 5 bases and J by 0 bases, with 16 bases between the two germline ends. CDR3 in amino acids: CASSAGASPMNTEAFF. In DNA, the CDR3 is TGTGCCAGCAGCGCAGGGGCCTCTCCTATGAACACTGAAGCTTTCTTT. Using reference TRBV7-6 and TRBJ1-1 for the parts outside the CDR3, the full variable domain is GAGVSQSPRYKVTKRGQDVALRCDPISGHVSLYWYRQALGQGPEFLTYFNYEAQQDKSGLPNDRFSAERPEGSISTLTIQRTEQRDSAMYRCASSAGASPMNTEAFFGQGTRLTVV.

The chain joins TRBV2 to TRBJ2-6; D is unclear. V lost 6 bases, J lost 3 bases, and 12 bases lay in between. This CDR3 contains 15 residues. Germline CDR1 SNHLY, CDR2 FYNNEI. CDR3 in amino acids: CASRALGYGANVLTF. The CDR3 DNA follows: TGTGCCAGCAGAGCTCTAGGTTATGGGGCCAACGTCCTGACTTTC. Full variable domain (outside the CDR3, taken from reference TRBV2 and TRBJ2-6): EPEVTQTPSHQVTQMGQEVILRCVPISNHLYFYWYRQILGQKVEFLVSFYNNEISEKSEIFDDQFSVERPDGSNFTLKIRSTKLEDSAMYFCASRALGYGANVLTFGAGSRLTVL.

Only one count was recorded for this clone. The chain uses TRBV5-1 and TRBJ2-2, with TRBD1 matching over 7 bases. V dropped 7 bases and J dropped 2; count of bases not matched to a gene: 14. CDR1 is SGHRS and CDR2 is YFSETQ in the germline V gene. The length of the CDR3 is 17 residues. The CDR3 region is CASGQAFSGSNTGELFF. The CDR3 bases are TGCGCCAGCGGACAGGCTTTTTCAGGGAGTAACACCGGGGAGCTGTTTTTT.

This clone is a singleton in its sample. The V call is TRBV4-1, the J call TRBJ1-2; D gene ambiguous. CDR3 length: 16 residues. Trimming left V 0 bases short and J 4 bases short, with 15 bases between. Germline CDR1 and CDR2: MGHRA and YSYEKL. The CDR3 nucleotides are TGCGCCAGCAGCCAAGAGCCGGAGAGAGGGATCTATGGCTACACCTTC. Its protein is CASSQEPERGIYGYTF.

This sequence joins TRBV3-1 (or the pseudogene TRBV3-2) and TRBJ2-2, with TRBD1 matching over 8 bases. CDR1 is LGHDT, CDR2 YNNKEL, per germline (reference sequence). The CDR3 loop spans 16 amino acids. After removal of 2 bases from V and 2 bases from J, the junction contained 4 bases not matched to a gene. The CDR3 DNA follows: TGTGCCAGCAGCCAACAGGGGGCGGTAAACACCGGGGAGCTGTTTTTT. Protein: CASSQQGAVNTGELFF.

The chain has TRBV27 and TRBJ1-6; 9 bases line up with TRBD1. The CDR3 spans 16 residues. The V gene end was trimmed by 3 bases and the J gene end by 13 bases; junction bases not matched to a gene: 13. From germline, CDR1 is MNHEY and CDR2 SMNVEV (reference sequence). CDR3 bases: TGTGCCAGCAGTTTCTACCCGGGACAGGGCTCCCCCCCCCTCCACTTT. Translation: CASSFYPGQGSPPLHF.

DNA of the CDR3: TGTGCCAGCAGCCGTAAGGGTGCTAGCGGAGACACCGGGGAGCTGTTTTTT. It specifies CASSRKGASGDTGELFF. V gene TRBV7-3 combines with J gene TRBJ2-2, with 7 bases lining up with TRBD2. V lost 5 bases to trimming and J lost 3 bases; unmatched junction nucleotides: 12. The CDR3 spans 17 residues. Germline V lookup: CDR1 SGHTA, CDR2 FQGTGA.

This chain links TRBV5-1 with TRBJ2-5, with 9 positions matching TRBD1. CDR1 is SGHRS and CDR2 is YFSETQ in the germline V gene. The CDR3 runs 14 residues. Trimming took 2 bases from V and 4 from J; bases not matched to a gene: 3. The CDR3 loop is CASSFTGGRETQYF. In DNA, the CDR3 is TGCGCCAGCAGCTTTACAGGGGGCCGAGAGACCCAGTACTTC.

V usage is TRBV5-1 and J usage is TRBJ2-1; maybe TRBD2 (5 bases). Germline loops: CDR1 SGHRS, CDR2 YFSETQ. There are 13 residues in the CDR3. V was trimmed by 6 bases and J by 0 bases, leaving 7 bases between them. CDR3 in amino acids: CASTRDSYNEQFF. CDR3 coding DNA: TGCGCCAGCACCCGGGACTCCTACAATGAGCAGTTCTTC.

The chain employs TRBV28 and TRBJ1-3; D may be TRBD1 (6 bases). Between the trimmed V and J ends, which lost 4 bases and 0 bases, there was a span of 16 bases. The CDR3 runs to 17 residues. From germline, CDR1 is MDHEN and CDR2 SYDVKM. In DNA form, the CDR3 reads TGTGCCAGCAGTTCCTTCAGGGGCCCCGTCTCTGGAAACACCATATATTTT. Translating it yields CASSSFRGPVSGNTIYF.

The chain couples TRBV25-1 to TRBJ2-3; tentatively, D is TRBD1 (6 bases). The CDR3 has 14 residues. The V end was cut by 6 bases, the J end by 0 bases, with 10 bases between. CDR1 is MGHDK, CDR2 SYGVNS, per germline. The CDR3 region has the DNA TGTGCCAGCAGAGGGGGACGTAGCACAGATACGCAGTATTTT. It encodes CASRGGRSTDTQYF.

This chain links TRBV25-1 with TRBJ1-5, with D possibly TRBD1 on 6 matching bases. There are 15 residues in the CDR3. The germline CDR1 and CDR2 sequences are MGHDK and SYGVNS. Trimming shortened V by 5 bases and J by 1 base, and 12 bases separated the two germline ends. The CDR3 DNA reads as TGTGCCAGCAGTCAGGGCGGGGGCAGCAATCAGCCCCAGCATTTT. Translation gives CASSQGGGSNQPQHF.

The V call is TRBV5-1, the J call TRBJ2-2, with D perhaps matching TRBD2 (7 bases). The germline V gene has CDR1 SGHRS and CDR2 YFSETQ. The V gene lost 4 bases and the J gene lost 4 bases, with 11 bases spanning the gap. The CDR3 totals 14 residues. The CDR3 nucleotides read TGCGCCAGCAGCGGGGGGGCGAGCACCGGGGAGCTGTTTTTT. Its translation: CASSGGASTGELFF. Supplemented by reference TRBV5-1 and TRBJ2-2, the full variable domain reads KAGVTQTPRYLIKTRGQQVTLSCSPISGHRSVSWYQQTPGQGLQFLFEYFSETQRNKGNFPGRFSGRQFSNSRSEMNVSTLELGDSALYLCASSGGASTGELFFGEGSRLTVL.

The chain couples TRBV4-1 to TRBJ2-2, with D unclear. CDR3 length: 16 residues. Per germline, CDR1 MGHRA and CDR2 YSYEKL. Trimming removed 4 bases from V and 2 bases from J, with 14 bases in between. As DNA, the CDR3 is TGCGCCAGCAGCCCAGAGAGAGAATTAAACACCGGGGAGCTGTTTTTT. It encodes CASSPERELNTGELFF.

This clone was seen only once. The CDR3 nucleotides read TGTGCCAGCAATAAAAGGGGATCGCATTCCTACGAGCAGTACTTC. Amino acids: CASNKRGSHSYEQYF. The gene calls are TRBV27 and TRBJ2-7, with a weak D call TRBD1 (5 bases). V was shortened by 7 bases and J by 1 base, with 17 bases between the two germline ends. Germline V lookup: CDR1 MNHEY, CDR2 SMNVEV (reference sequence). This CDR3 spans 15 amino acids.

CDR3 loop: CAWTGYQETQYF. The CDR3 bases are TGTGCCTGGACAGGGTACCAAGAGACCCAGTACTTC. The rearrangement joins TRBV30 to TRBJ2-5; D perhaps matches TRBD1 (5 bases). The ends were cut back, 4 bases at V and 0 bases at J, with 6 bases in the middle. The CDR3 runs 12 residues. Germline CDR1 and CDR2: GTSNPN and SVGIG (reference sequence). Supplemented by reference TRBV30 and TRBJ2-5, the full variable domain reads SQTIHQWPATLVQPVGSPLSLECTVEGTSNPNLYWYRQAAGRGLQLLFYSVGIGQISSEVPQNLSASRPQDRQFILSSKKLLLSDSGFYLCAWTGYQETQYFGPGTRLLVL.

The chain has TRBV30 and TRBJ2-2, with D uncertain. CDR3 length: 15 amino acids. V lost 2 bases, J lost 6 bases, and 16 bases lay in between. Germline V CDR1 and CDR2: GTSNPN, SVGIG (reference sequence). The CDR3 region is CAWSPPSSVSGELFF. For the CDR3, the DNA is TGTGCCTGGAGTCCACCCTCGAGTGTATCCGGGGAGCTGTTTTTT.

This clone was counted between two and nine times. Written as DNA, the CDR3 is TGCGCCAGCAGCTTGGGGACTTCCTCCTACGAGCAGTACTTC. It yields the protein CASSLGTSSYEQYF. The V and J genes are TRBV5-1 and TRBJ2-7; D is possibly TRBD2 (5 bases). CDR1 is SGHRS and CDR2 is YFSETQ in the germline V gene. Trimming took off 0 bases at V and 0 bases at J, with 7 bases between the two ends. This CDR3 is built from 14 residues.

The V gene is TRBV6-5, the J gene TRBJ2-5; weak D call: TRBD2 (5 bases). Germline V gene sequence: CDR1 MNHEY, CDR2 SVGAGI. Trimming removed 6 bases at V and 4 bases at J, with 18 bases between. The CDR3 sequence is 15 residues long. For the CDR3, the DNA is TGTGCCAGCAGCCCGGACTTACGAGGTCGAGAGACCCAGTACTTC. Amino acid sequence: CASSPDLRGRETQYF.

V gene TRBV28 combines with J gene TRBJ1-2, with TRBD1 matching 10 bases. The ends lost 3 bases at V and 6 bases at J; junction bases unmatched: 10. Germline V lookup: CDR1 MDHEN, CDR2 SYDVKM. CDR3 length: 16 amino acids. The CDR3 region has the DNA TGTGCCAGCAGTTTCATCTATGGGACAGGGGAAGATGGCTACACCTTC. This codes for CASSFIYGTGEDGYTF.